The clone carrying this T cell receptor beta chain has more than one count but fewer than ten. Its specificity is not known. The record originates from a study of T cells in Graves' hyperthyroidism and ophthalmopathy. It was RNA transcripts that yielded the amplified TCR beta CDR3 regions. With the HTBI primer set, the TCR CDR3 went through a first round of RT-PCR. One entry per CDR3 protein results from TCRdb running MiXCR on the multiplex PCR reads. Of about 530,000 distinct CDR3 sequences in the sample, roughly 18% are singletons; the top ten hold 15% to 20%. Germline V gene data show CDR1 as SGDLS and CDR2 as YYNGEE. V was cut by 3 bases and J by 1 base, with 13 bases left in between. The CDR3 is made up of 15 amino acids. Whole-study findings and limits: Ophthalmopathy was told apart from stable hyperthyroidism by a 13 V-J model.

Thyroid ultrasound, orbital computed tomography, clinical symptoms, and serum thyroxine and TRAb underpinned diagnoses. The rearrangement joins TRBV9 to TRBJ1-1; D might be TRBD1 (6 bases). The origin of this receptor is a woman between 18 and 29 years old with Graves' ophthalmopathy. Sequencing used blood. CDR3 nucleotides: TGTGCCAGCAGCGCCCACCTACAGGGGAACACTGAAGCTTTCTTT. Its translation: CASSAHLQGNTEAFF.